A selection of T cell receptor beta chains follows, all from one sample in a study of control samples from healthy donors and cancer patients. Here immunoSEQ multiplex PCR was the method, and the copy in TCRdb shows in-frame clones only, minus some. There are about 120,000 clones in the sample; roughly 92% occur only once, and 7.8% lies in the top ten. The material sequenced was blood. These receptors were obtained from a young woman in good health. CDR3s include the opening cysteine and the closing phenylalanine or tryptophan. The D gene is left open where the match is weak. The listing skips clone size in some rows; elsewhere it reads once, few, many or a size class.

V gene,CDR3 length,D gene,clone size,J gene,CDR3 protein,CDR3 DNA
TRBV7-2,13,.,.,TRBJ1-1,CASSLALESEAFF,TGTGCCAGCAGCTTAGCGCTGGAGTCTGAAGCTTTCTTT
TRBV30,13,.,.,TRBJ1-5,CAWTGDSNQPQHF,TGTGCCTGGACAGGGGATAGCAATCAGCCCCAGCATTTT
TRBV3-1/TRBV3-2,19,TRBD1,.,TRBJ2-4,CASSQGTGGNVPAKNIQYF,TGTGCCAGCAGCCAAGGGACAGGGGGTAACGTACCAGCCAAAAACATTCAGTACTTC
TRBV30,13,.,once,TRBJ1-1,CAWTQDSRSEAFF,TGTGCCTGGACTCAGGACAGCCGAAGTGAAGCTTTCTTT
TRBV5-1,20,TRBD1,.,TRBJ1-6,CASSLGLVGQPSSYNSPLHF,TGCGCCAGCAGCTTGGGCCTTGTGGGACAGCCCAGCTCCTATAATTCACCCCTCCACTTT
TRBV7-2,13,.,.,TRBJ2-6,CASSASGANVLTF,TGTGCCAGCAGCGCCTCTGGGGCCAACGTCCTGACTTTC
TRBV3-1/TRBV3-2,16,.,.,TRBJ1-4,CASSRRGPSLNEKLFF,TGTGCCAGCAGCCGGCGTGGTCCATCGCTTAATGAAAAACTGTTTTTT
TRBV18,16,.,.,TRBJ1-3,CASSPLRGTPGNTIYF,TGTGCCAGCTCACCACTGAGGGGAACCCCCGGAAACACCATATATTTT
TRBV6-5,13,.,.,TRBJ2-3,CASRSGGTDTQYF,TGTGCCAGCAGATCCGGGGGAACAGATACGCAGTATTTT
TRBV19,15,TRBD1,.,TRBJ1-6,CASSILGQGNSPLHF,TGTGCCAGTAGTATCTTGGGACAGGGGAATTCACCCCTCCACTTT
TRBV18,14,TRBD1,.,TRBJ1-2,CASSPTGNNYGYTF,TGTGCCAGCTCACCGACAGGGAATAACTATGGCTACACCTTC
TRBV15,15,.,.,TRBJ2-1,CATSRLAGFSDEQFF,TGTGCCACCAGCAGATTAGCAGGGTTTAGCGATGAGCAGTTCTTC
TRBV7-6,14,.,.,TRBJ2-5,CASSLAGGQETQYF,TGTGCCAGCAGCTTAGCGGGCGGCCAAGAGACCCAGTACTTC
TRBV7-9,16,.,.,TRBJ1-1,CATLEGAGYDGTEAFF,TGTGCCACCTTGGAAGGGGCGGGGTATGATGGCACTGAAGCTTTCTTT
TRBV6-5,15,.,.,TRBJ1-2,CASKLKGEGTYGYTF,TGTGCCAGCAAATTGAAGGGGGAGGGAACCTATGGCTACACCTTC
TRBV7-2,14,.,.,TRBJ1-6,CASSDGYYNSPLHF,TGTGCCAGCAGCGACGGCTACTATAATTCACCCCTCCACTTT
TRBV29-1,13,.,.,TRBJ1-2,CSVVTGGVDGYTF,TGCAGCGTTGTAACCGGGGGGGTGGATGGCTACACCTTC
TRBV7-2,17,.,.,TRBJ2-7,CASSLLVTAGVSYEQYF,TGTGCCAGCAGCTTACTTGTTACTGCAGGGGTCTCCTACGAGCAGTACTTC
TRBV5-1,18,.,.,TRBJ2-1,CASSLAGLASSSYNEQFF,TGCGCCAGCAGCTTGGCCGGCCTAGCGTCCAGCTCCTACAATGAGCAGTTCTTC
TRBV29-1,13,.,.,TRBJ1-5,CSVAPGENQPQHF,TGCAGCGTTGCTCCAGGGGAAAATCAGCCCCAGCATTTT
TRBV10-2,16,.,.,TRBJ1-1,CASSDGGGRRNTEAFF,TGCGCCAGCAGTGACGGCGGGGGGCGTCGGAACACTGAAGCTTTCTTT
TRBV28,12,.,.,TRBJ2-3,CASSYVTDTQYF,TGTGCCAGCAGTTATGTCACAGATACGCAGTATTTT
TRBV6-6,16,TRBD2,.,TRBJ2-3,CASTYQSGGFTDTQYF,TGTGCCAGCACTTACCAGAGCGGGGGCTTCACAGATACGCAGTATTTT
TRBV5-1,15,.,.,TRBJ2-7,CASSPRVGSSYEQYF,TGCGCCAGCAGCCCCCGGGTAGGGAGCTCCTACGAGCAGTACTTC
TRBV21-1,16,.,.,TRBJ2-5,CASLPLPPGIGETQYF,TGTGCCAGCCTCCCCCTTCCCCCAGGTATTGGAGAGACCCAGTACTTC
TRBV6-6,14,.,.,TRBJ1-6,CAIWGPGYNSPLHF,TGTGCCATTTGGGGGCCCGGCTATAATTCACCCCTCCACTTT
TRBV5-4,17,TRBD1,medium-sized,TRBJ2-2,CASRQDRGVGNTGELFF,TGTGCCAGCAGGCAGGACAGGGGTGTTGGTAACACCGGGGAGCTGTTTTTT
TRBV7-2,13,.,.,TRBJ1-1,CASSRDRYTEAFF,TGTGCCAGCAGTCGTGACAGGTACACTGAAGCTTTCTTT